One and the same sample provided the 3 T cell receptor beta chains below, sequenced in a study of cytomegalovirus exposure and HLA in healthy donors. Primers for the PCR totalled 60 Vbeta and 13 Jbeta. Repertoires were generated with immunoSEQ multiplex PCR, while TCRdb's copy carries only in-frame clones and drops some. The sample lists about 150,000 clones, roughly three quarters seen once, with 3.5% to 4.5% in the top ten. The sequenced sample was PBMCs. The receptors come from a human donor in good health.

The chain uses TRBV6-4 and TRBJ2-1, with 7 bases matching TRBD2. This CDR3 spans 18 amino acids. The J segment lost 10 bases and the V segment lost 0 bases, leaving 18 bases of the junction unmatched. Germline V gene sequence: CDR1 MRHNA, CDR2 SNTAGT. CDR3 nucleotides: TGTGCCAGCAGTGACTCTAAAAGAGGACTAGTGGCCCCTAGAGAGCAGTTCTTC. It yields the protein CASSDSKRGLVAPREQFF.

This chain links TRBV11-2 with TRBJ1-4, with TRBD1 matching 9 bases. The CDR3 sequence is 17 residues long. The trim removed 0 bases at V and 8 bases at J, leaving 10 bases unmatched. Germline V gene sequence: CDR1 SGHAT, CDR2 FQNNGV. The CDR3 DNA reads TGTGCCAGCAGCTTAGATTGGGTCGGGACAGGGAGGGAAAAACTGTTTTTT. Its translation: CASSLDWVGTGREKLFF. Full variable domain (remainder filled in from reference TRBV11-2 and TRBJ1-4): EAGVAQSPRYKIIEKRQSVAFWCNPISGHATLYWYQQILGQGPKLLIQFQNNGVVDDSQLPKDRFSAERLKGVDSTLKIQPAKLEDSAVYLCASSLDWVGTGREKLFFGSGTQLSVL.

The chain links TRBV28 to TRBJ2-7; perhaps TRBD1 as D (5 bases). The germline gives CDR1 MDHEN, CDR2 SYDVKM. The germline V and J ends were trimmed by 7 bases and 4 bases, with 20 bases remaining between them. The CDR3 is made up of 15 amino acids. The CDR3 loop is CASTNLGAGIYEQYF. CDR3 coding DNA: TGTGCCAGCACCAACCTTGGGGCAGGGATTTACGAGCAGTACTTC. The full variable domain, in which reference TRBV28 and TRBJ2-7 provide the parts outside the CDR3, is DVKVTQSSRYLVKRTGEKVFLECVQDMDHENMFWYRQDPGLGLRLIYFSYDVKMKEKGDIPEGYSVSREKKERFSLILESASTNQTSMYLCASTNLGAGIYEQYFGPGTRLTVT.